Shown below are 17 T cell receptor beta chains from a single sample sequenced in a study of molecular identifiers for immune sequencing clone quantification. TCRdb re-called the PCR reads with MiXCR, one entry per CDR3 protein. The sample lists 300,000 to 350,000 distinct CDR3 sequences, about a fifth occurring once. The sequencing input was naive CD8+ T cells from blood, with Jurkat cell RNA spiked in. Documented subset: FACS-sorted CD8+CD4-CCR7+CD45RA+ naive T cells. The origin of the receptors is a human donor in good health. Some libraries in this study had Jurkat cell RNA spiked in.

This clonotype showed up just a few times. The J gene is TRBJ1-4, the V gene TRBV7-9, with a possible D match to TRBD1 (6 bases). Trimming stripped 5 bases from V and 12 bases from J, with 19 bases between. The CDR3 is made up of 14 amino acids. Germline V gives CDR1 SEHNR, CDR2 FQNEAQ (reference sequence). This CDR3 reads CASSSAGAEWELFF. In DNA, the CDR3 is TGTGCCAGCAGCAGCGCGGGGGCCGAGTGGGAACTGTTTTTT.

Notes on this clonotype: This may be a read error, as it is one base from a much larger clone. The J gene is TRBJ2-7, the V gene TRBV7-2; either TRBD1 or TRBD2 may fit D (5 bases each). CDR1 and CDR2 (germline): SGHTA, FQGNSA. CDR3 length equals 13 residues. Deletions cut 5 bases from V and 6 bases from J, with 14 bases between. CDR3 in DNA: TGTGCCAGCAGCCTTGAGGGGCCCAGCGAGCAGTACTTC. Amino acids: CASSLEGPSEQYF.

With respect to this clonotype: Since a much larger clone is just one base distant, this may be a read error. The CDR3 is CASSALPRQASTDTQYF. The CDR3 region has the DNA TGTGCCAGCTCAGCGCTACCGAGACAAGCCAGCACAGATACGCAGTATTTT. The chain couples TRBV18 to TRBJ2-3; D is unresolved. CDR3 length equals 17 residues. Per germline, CDR1 KGHSH and CDR2 LQKENI. V shed 5 bases and J shed 0 bases, with 18 bases lying between them.

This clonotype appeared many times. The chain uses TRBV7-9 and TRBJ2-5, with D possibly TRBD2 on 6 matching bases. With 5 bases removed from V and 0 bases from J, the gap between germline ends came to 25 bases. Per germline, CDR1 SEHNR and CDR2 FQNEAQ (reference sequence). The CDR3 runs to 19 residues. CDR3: CASSTRLVRLDNYQETQYF. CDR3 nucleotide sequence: TGTGCCAGCAGCACCAGACTAGTTCGTCTCGATAACTACCAAGAGACCCAGTACTTC.

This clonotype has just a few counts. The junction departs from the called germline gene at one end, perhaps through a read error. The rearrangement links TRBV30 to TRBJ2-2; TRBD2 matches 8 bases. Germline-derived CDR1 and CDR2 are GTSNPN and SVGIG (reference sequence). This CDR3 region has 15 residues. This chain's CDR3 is CAWSYSGANTGELVF. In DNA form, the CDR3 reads TGTGCCTGGAGTTATAGCGGGGCGAACACCGGGGAGCTGGTTTTT.

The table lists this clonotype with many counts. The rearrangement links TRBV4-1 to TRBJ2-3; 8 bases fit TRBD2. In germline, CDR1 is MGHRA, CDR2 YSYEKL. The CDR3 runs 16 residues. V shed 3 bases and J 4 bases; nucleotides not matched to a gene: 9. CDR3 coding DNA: TGCGCCAGCAGCCAGAGTAGCGGGGTACCGGCAGATACGCAGTATTTT. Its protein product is CASSQSSGVPADTQYF.

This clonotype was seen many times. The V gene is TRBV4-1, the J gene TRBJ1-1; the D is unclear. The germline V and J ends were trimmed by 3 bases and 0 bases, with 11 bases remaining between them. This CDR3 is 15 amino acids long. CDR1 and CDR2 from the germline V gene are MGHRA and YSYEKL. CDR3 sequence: CASSQTDIMNTEAFF. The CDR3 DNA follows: TGCGCCAGCAGCCAGACCGATATAATGAACACTGAAGCTTTCTTT.

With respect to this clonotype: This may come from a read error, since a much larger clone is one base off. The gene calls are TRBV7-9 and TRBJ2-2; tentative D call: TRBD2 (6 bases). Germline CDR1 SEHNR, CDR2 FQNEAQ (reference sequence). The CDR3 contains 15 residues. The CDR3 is CASSLFPGNTGGLFF. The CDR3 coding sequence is TGTGCCAGCAGCTTATTTCCGGGGAACACCGGGGGGCTGTTTTTT.

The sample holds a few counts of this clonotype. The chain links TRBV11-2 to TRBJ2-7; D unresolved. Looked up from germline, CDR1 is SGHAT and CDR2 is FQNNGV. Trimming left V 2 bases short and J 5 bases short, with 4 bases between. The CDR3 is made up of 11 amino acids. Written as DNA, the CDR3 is TGTGCCAGCAGCTTATATAACGAGCAGTACTTC. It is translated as CASSLYNEQYF.

The CDR3 protein is CASSLARQGTDTQYF. CDR3 bases: TGTGCCAGCAGTTTAGCGCGGCAGGGCACAGATACGCAGTATTTT. This rearrangement joins TRBV12-3 or TRBV12-4 to TRBJ2-3, with D unclear. The V and J ends lost 0 bases and 1 base respectively, with 8 bases between them. CDR3 size: 15 residues.

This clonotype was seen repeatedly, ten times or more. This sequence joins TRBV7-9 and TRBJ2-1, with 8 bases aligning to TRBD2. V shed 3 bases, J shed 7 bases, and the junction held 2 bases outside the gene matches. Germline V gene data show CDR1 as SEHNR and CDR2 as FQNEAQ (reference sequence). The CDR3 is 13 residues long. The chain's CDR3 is CASSFGLANEQFF. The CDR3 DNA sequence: TGTGCCAGCAGCTTTGGACTAGCTAATGAGCAGTTCTTC.

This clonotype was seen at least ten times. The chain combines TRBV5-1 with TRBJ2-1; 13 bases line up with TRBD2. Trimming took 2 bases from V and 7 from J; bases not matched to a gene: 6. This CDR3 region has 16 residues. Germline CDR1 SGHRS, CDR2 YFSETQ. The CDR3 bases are TGCGCCAGCAGCTTTATAACTAGCGGGGGGGCGAATGAGCAGTTCTTC. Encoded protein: CASSFITSGGANEQFF.

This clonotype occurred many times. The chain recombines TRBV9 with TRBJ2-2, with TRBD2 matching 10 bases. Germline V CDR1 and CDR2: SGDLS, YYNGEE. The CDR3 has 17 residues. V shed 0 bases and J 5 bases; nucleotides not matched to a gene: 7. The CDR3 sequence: CASSVEVAGGRTGELFF. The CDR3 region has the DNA TGTGCCAGCAGCGTAGAGGTAGCGGGGGGACGTACCGGGGAGCTGTTTTTT.

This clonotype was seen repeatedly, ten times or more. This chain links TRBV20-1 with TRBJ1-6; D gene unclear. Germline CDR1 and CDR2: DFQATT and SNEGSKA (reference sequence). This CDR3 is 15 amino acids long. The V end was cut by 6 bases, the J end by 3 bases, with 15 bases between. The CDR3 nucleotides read TGCAGTGCCCCCATGGGAGGGTACTATAATTCACCCCTCCACTTT. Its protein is CSAPMGGYYNSPLHF.

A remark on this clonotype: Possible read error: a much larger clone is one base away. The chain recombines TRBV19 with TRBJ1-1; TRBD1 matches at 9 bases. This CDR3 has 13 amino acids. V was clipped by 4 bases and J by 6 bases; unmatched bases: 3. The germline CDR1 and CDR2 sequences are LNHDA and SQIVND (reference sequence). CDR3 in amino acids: CASSTTGGSEAFF. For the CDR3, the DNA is TGTGCCAGTAGTACTACAGGGGGCTCTGAAGCTTTCTTT.

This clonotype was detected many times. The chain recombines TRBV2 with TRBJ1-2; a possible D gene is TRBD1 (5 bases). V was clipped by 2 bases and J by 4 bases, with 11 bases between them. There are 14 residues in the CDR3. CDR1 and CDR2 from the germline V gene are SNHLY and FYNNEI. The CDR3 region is CASSERQGPYGYTF. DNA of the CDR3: TGTGCCAGCAGTGAACGGCAGGGACCCTATGGCTACACCTTC.

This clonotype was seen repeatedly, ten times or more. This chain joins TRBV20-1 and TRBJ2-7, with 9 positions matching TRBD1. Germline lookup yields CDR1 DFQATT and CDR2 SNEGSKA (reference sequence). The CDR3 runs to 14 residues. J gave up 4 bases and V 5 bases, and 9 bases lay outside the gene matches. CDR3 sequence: CSAESGTGQYEQYF. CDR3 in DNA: TGCAGTGCTGAAAGCGGGACAGGGCAGTACGAGCAGTACTTC.